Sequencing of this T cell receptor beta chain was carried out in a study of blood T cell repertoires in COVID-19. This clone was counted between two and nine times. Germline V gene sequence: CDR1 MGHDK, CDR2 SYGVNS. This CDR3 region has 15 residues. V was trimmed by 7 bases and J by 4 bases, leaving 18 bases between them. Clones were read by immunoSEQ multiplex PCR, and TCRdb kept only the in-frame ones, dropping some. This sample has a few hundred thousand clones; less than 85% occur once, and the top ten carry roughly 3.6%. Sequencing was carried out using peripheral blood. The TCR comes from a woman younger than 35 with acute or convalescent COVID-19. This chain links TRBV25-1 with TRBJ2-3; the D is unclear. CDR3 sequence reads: CASNEGPARADTQYF. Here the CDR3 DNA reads TGTGCCAGCAACGAAGGTCCCGCTCGGGCAGATACGCAGTATTTT.